The present TCR beta chain was sequenced within a study of blood T cell repertoires in COVID-19. Study processing details: Cell counts per sample came from amplifying reference gene primers. TCRdb's table, derived via immunoSEQ multiplex PCR, lists solely in-frame clones and lacks some. V, J and clone size derive from that table, while D and trimming were established from the DNA sequence. Of 170,000 or so clones in the sample, roughly 84% are singletons; the top ten hold over 7%. The study drew participants aged about 18 to 90 years from about two dozen US areas. Assignments of participants to cohorts depended upon their own reported clinical history. Recovered participants had two consecutive negative NP/OP PCR tests, healthcare professional clearance, or symptom resolution. The CDR3 is made up of 15 amino acids. V was shortened by 0 bases and J by 4 bases, with 10 bases between the two germline ends. Germline V gene data show CDR1 as SNHLY and CDR2 as FYNNEI.

The chain recombines TRBV2 with TRBJ1-5; D might be TRBD1 (6 bases). Sequenced material: PBMCs or T cells enriched from blood (not recorded which). The receptor was derived from a woman in her fifties or sixties who had recovered from COVID-19. The CDR3 loop reads CASSEAFTGNQPQHF. DNA of the CDR3: TGTGCCAGCAGTGAAGCGTTCACAGGGAATCAGCCCCAGCATTTT.